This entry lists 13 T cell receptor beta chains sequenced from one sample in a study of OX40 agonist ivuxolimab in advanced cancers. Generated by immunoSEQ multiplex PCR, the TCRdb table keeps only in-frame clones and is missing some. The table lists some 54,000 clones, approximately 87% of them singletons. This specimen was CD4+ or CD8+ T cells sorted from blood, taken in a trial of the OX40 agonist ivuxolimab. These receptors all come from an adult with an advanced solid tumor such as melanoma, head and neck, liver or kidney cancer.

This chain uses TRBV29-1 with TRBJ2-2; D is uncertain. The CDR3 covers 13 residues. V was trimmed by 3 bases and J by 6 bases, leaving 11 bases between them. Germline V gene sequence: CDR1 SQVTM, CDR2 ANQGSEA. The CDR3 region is CSVDGGVAGELFF. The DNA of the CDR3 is TGCAGCGTTGATGGTGGGGTAGCCGGGGAGCTGTTTTTT.

CDR3: CASSTRDRVGNTIYF. The CDR3 DNA reads TGTGCCAGCTCAACTAGGGACAGGGTTGGAAACACCATATATTTT. The rearrangement uses TRBV18 and TRBJ1-3; TRBD1 matches at 9 bases. The germline V gene encodes CDR1 KGHSH and CDR2 LQKENI. This CDR3 is 15 amino acids long. The ends lost 5 bases at V and 3 bases at J; junction bases unmatched: 5. Together with reference TRBV18 and TRBJ1-3, the CDR3 gives the full variable domain: NAGVMQNPRHLVRRRGQEARLRCSPMKGHSHVYWYRQLPEEGLKFMVYLQKENIIDESGMPKERFSAEFPKEGPSILRIQQVVRGDSAAYFCASSTRDRVGNTIYFGEGSWLTVV.

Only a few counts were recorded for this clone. Here the CDR3 reads CASSEAWNNQPQHF. CDR3 bases: TGTGCCAGCAGTGAAGCCTGGAACAATCAGCCCCAGCATTTT. V usage is TRBV6-1 and J usage is TRBJ1-5; no clear D gene. CDR3 length equals 14 residues. Trimming stripped 0 bases from V and 3 bases from J, with 6 bases between. Germline-derived CDR1 and CDR2 are MNHNS and SASEGT.

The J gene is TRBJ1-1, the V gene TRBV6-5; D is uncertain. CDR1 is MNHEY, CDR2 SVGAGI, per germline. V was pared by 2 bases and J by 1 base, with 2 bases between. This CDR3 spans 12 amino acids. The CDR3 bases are TGTGCCAGCAGTTACCGGAACACTGAAGCTTTCTTT. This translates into CASSYRNTEAFF.

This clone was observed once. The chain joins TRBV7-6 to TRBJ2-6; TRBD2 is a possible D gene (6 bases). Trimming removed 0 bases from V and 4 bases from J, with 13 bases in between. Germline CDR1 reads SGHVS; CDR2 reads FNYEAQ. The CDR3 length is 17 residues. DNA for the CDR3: TGTGCCAGCAGCTTAGCGGCGGGGCCACAAGGGGCCAACGTCCTGACTTTC. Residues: CASSLAAGPQGANVLTF. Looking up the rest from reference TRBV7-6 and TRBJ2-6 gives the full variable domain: GAGVSQSPRYKVTKRGQDVALRCDPISGHVSLYWYRQALGQGPEFLTYFNYEAQQDKSGLPNDRFSAERPEGSISTLTIQRTEQRDSAMYRCASSLAAGPQGANVLTFGAGSRLTVL.

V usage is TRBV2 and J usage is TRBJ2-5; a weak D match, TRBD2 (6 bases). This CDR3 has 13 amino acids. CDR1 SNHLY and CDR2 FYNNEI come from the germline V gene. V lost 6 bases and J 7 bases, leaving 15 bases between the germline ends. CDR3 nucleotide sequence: TGTGCCAGCAGGGGAACGGGGGTCCCGACCCAGTACTTC. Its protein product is CASRGTGVPTQYF.

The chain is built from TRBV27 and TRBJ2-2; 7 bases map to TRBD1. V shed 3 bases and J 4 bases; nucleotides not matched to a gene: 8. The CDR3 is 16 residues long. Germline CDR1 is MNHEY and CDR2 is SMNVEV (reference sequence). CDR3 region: CASSLRRGLSTGELFF. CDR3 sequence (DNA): TGTGCCAGCAGTTTGCGAAGGGGGCTCAGCACCGGGGAGCTGTTTTTT.

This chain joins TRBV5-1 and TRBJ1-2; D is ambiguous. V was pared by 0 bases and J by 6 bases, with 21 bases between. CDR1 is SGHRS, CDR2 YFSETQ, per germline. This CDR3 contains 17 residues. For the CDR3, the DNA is TGCGCCAGCAGCTTGGACTCTACCTTGGGTACGGGCGATGGCTACACCTTC. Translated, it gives CASSLDSTLGTGDGYTF.

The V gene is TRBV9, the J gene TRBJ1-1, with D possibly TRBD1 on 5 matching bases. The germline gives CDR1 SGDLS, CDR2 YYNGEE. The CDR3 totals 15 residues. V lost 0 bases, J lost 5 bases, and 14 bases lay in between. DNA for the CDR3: TGTGCCAGCAGCGTAGGGGACGCGCGGAGGACTGAAGCTTTCTTT. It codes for CASSVGDARRTEAFF.

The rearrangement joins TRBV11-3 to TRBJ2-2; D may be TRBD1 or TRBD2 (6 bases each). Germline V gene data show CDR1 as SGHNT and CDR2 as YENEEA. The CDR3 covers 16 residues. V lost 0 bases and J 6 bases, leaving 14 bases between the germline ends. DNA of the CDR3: TGTGCCAGCAGCTTAGATGGAGGGGGATCCCCCGGGGAGCTGTTTTTT. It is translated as CASSLDGGGSPGELFF.

CDR3 sequence reads: CASRLGLAPDTQYF. CDR3 bases: TGCGCCAGCCGCCTTGGACTAGCGCCAGATACGCAGTATTTT. The rearrangement joins TRBV5-1 to TRBJ2-3, with 9 bases aligning to TRBD2. The V segment lost 7 bases and the J segment 4 bases; nucleotides outside the gene matches: 7. The CDR3 runs to 14 residues. Germline values: CDR1 SGHRS, CDR2 YFSETQ.

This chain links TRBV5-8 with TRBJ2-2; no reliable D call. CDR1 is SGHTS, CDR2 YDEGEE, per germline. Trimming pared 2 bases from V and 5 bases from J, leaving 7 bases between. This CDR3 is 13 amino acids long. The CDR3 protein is CASSLIFTGELFF. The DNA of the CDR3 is TGTGCCAGCAGCTTAATTTTTACCGGGGAGCTGTTTTTT.

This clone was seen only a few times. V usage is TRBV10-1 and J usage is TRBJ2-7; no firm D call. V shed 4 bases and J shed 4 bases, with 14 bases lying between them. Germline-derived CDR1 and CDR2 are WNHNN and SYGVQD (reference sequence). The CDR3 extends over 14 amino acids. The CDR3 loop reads CASSVSSNHYEQYF. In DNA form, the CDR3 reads TGCGCCAGCAGTGTAAGCAGCAATCATTACGAGCAGTACTTC.